These T cell receptor beta chains were read from a single sample in a study of OX40 agonist ivuxolimab in advanced cancers. Assay used: immunoSEQ multiplex PCR; TCRdb lists only in-frame clones, some missing. The sample gives about 80,000 clones, around 83% of which show up once; approximately 2.2% is in the top ten. Sequences were derived from CD4+ or CD8+ T cells sorted from blood, sampled in a trial of the OX40 agonist ivuxolimab. The receptor set was obtained from an adult with an advanced solid tumor such as melanoma, head and neck, liver or kidney cancer. CDR3s include the opening cysteine and the closing phenylalanine or tryptophan. The order of the fields is V gene, J gene, clone size, CDR3 length, D gene, CDR3 protein, CDR3 DNA. A D gene is named only where the DNA matches it firmly. Size values are once, few and many counts, or a class for expanded clones, and some rows have none.

v_gene: TRBV15; j_gene: TRBJ2-7; abundance: -; len: 16; d_gene: -; CDR3aa: CATSREVGVISYEQYF; CDR3nt: TGTGCCACCAGCAGAGAGGTCGGCGTGATCTCCTACGAGCAGTACTTC
v_gene: TRBV6-5; j_gene: TRBJ2-7; abundance: -; len: 16; d_gene: TRBD1; CDR3aa: CASSYSRTGSSYEQYF; CDR3nt: TGTGCCAGCAGTTACTCCCGGACAGGGAGCTCCTACGAGCAGTACTTC
v_gene: TRBV23-1; j_gene: TRBJ2-1; abundance: -; len: 12; d_gene: -; CDR3aa: CASSQEKHEQFF; CDR3nt: TGCGCCAGCAGTCAAGAGAAACATGAGCAGTTCTTC
v_gene: TRBV29-1; j_gene: TRBJ2-7; abundance: -; len: 12; d_gene: -; CDR3aa: CSVRRAAYEQYF; CDR3nt: TGCAGCGTGAGGAGAGCTGCCTACGAGCAGTACTTC
v_gene: TRBV30; j_gene: TRBJ1-6; abundance: -; len: 17; d_gene: -; CDR3aa: CAWSVDPGPGYNSPLHF; CDR3nt: TGTGCCTGGAGTGTAGACCCAGGGCCAGGCTATAATTCACCCCTCCACTTT
v_gene: TRBV10-3; j_gene: TRBJ2-7; abundance: -; len: 12; d_gene: -; CDR3aa: CAISGGIYEQYF; CDR3nt: TGTGCCATCAGCGGCGGGATCTACGAGCAGTACTTC
v_gene: TRBV5-1; j_gene: TRBJ1-1; abundance: once; len: 14; d_gene: -; CDR3aa: CASSGGQLNTEAFF; CDR3nt: TGCGCCAGCAGCGGAGGACAGCTAAACACTGAAGCTTTCTTT
v_gene: TRBV10-3; j_gene: TRBJ2-3; abundance: -; len: 15; d_gene: TRBD1; CDR3aa: CAISDRDRGTDTQYF; CDR3nt: TGTGCCATCAGTGACCGGGACAGAGGCACAGATACGCAGTATTTT
v_gene: TRBV2; j_gene: TRBJ1-5; abundance: -; len: 14; d_gene: -; CDR3aa: CASSGQRTSQPQHF; CDR3nt: TGTGCCAGCAGTGGCCAGCGAACCAGTCAGCCCCAGCATTTT
v_gene: TRBV21-1; j_gene: TRBJ2-7; abundance: -; len: 17; d_gene: -; CDR3aa: CASSKLGRGVKSYEQYF; CDR3nt: TGTGCCAGCAGCAAACTAGGCAGGGGGGTAAAATCCTACGAGCAGTACTTC
v_gene: TRBV27; j_gene: TRBJ2-2; abundance: -; len: 15; d_gene: -; CDR3aa: CASSPGDRYTGELFF; CDR3nt: TGTGCCAGCAGTCCGGGGGACAGATACACCGGGGAGCTGTTTTTT
v_gene: TRBV28; j_gene: TRBJ1-5; abundance: -; len: 14; d_gene: -; CDR3aa: CASSLDSQSQPQHF; CDR3nt: TGTGCCAGCAGTTTGGACAGTCAGTCCCAGCCCCAGCATTTT
v_gene: TRBV5-4; j_gene: TRBJ2-7; abundance: -; len: 15; d_gene: TRBD2; CDR3aa: CASSWGAGSSYEQYF; CDR3nt: TGTGCCAGCAGCTGGGGAGCGGGAAGCTCCTACGAGCAGTACTTC
v_gene: TRBV30; j_gene: TRBJ1-1; abundance: -; len: 14; d_gene: -; CDR3aa: CAWSAFPANTEAFF; CDR3nt: TGTGCCTGGAGCGCTTTCCCCGCGAACACTGAAGCTTTCTTT
v_gene: TRBV29-1; j_gene: TRBJ1-4; abundance: -; len: 10; d_gene: -; CDR3aa: CSAGVEKLFF; CDR3nt: TGCAGCGCCGGGGTTGAAAAACTGTTTTTT
v_gene: TRBV14; j_gene: TRBJ2-5; abundance: -; len: 15; d_gene: -; CDR3aa: CASSQADIYQETQYF; CDR3nt: TGTGCCAGCAGCCAAGCCGACATTTACCAAGAGACCCAGTACTTC
v_gene: TRBV10-1; j_gene: TRBJ2-2; abundance: once; len: 16; d_gene: -; CDR3aa: CASSPIDNYLAGELFF; CDR3nt: TGCGCCAGCAGTCCGATCGACAACTACCTGGCCGGGGAGCTGTTTTTT
v_gene: TRBV28; j_gene: TRBJ2-5; abundance: -; len: 15; d_gene: TRBD1; CDR3aa: CASSLRDRGSETQYF; CDR3nt: TGTGCCAGCAGTTTAAGGGACAGGGGGTCGGAGACCCAGTACTTC
v_gene: TRBV19; j_gene: TRBJ2-5; abundance: -; len: 12; d_gene: TRBD2; CDR3aa: CAIGLGEETQYF; CDR3nt: TGTGCCATAGGACTAGGCGAAGAGACCCAGTACTTC
v_gene: TRBV9; j_gene: TRBJ1-2; abundance: -; len: 13; d_gene: -; CDR3aa: CASSARGGIGYTF; CDR3nt: TGTGCCAGCAGCGCCCGGGGAGGGATCGGCTACACCTTC
v_gene: TRBV19; j_gene: TRBJ2-5; abundance: -; len: 14; d_gene: -; CDR3aa: CASSIGVSRETQYF; CDR3nt: TGTGCCAGTAGTATAGGAGTCAGCAGGGAGACCCAGTACTTC
v_gene: TRBV4-1; j_gene: TRBJ1-2; abundance: -; len: 11; d_gene: -; CDR3aa: CASSSVYGYTF; CDR3nt: TGCGCCAGCAGCAGCGTTTATGGCTACACCTTC
v_gene: TRBV7-6; j_gene: TRBJ1-1; abundance: -; len: 14; d_gene: -; CDR3aa: CASSFGSMNTEAFF; CDR3nt: TGTGCCAGCAGCTTCGGCAGCATGAACACTGAAGCTTTCTTT
v_gene: TRBV4-1; j_gene: TRBJ2-1; abundance: -; len: 16; d_gene: -; CDR3aa: CASSQEATRWNNEQFF; CDR3nt: TGCGCCAGCAGCCAAGAGGCCACACGGTGGAACAATGAGCAGTTCTTC
v_gene: TRBV11-2; j_gene: TRBJ2-7; abundance: once; len: 17; d_gene: -; CDR3aa: CASSSFGRHRSLHEQYF; CDR3nt: TGTGCCAGCAGCTCATTTGGGAGGCACAGGTCACTCCACGAGCAGTACTTC
v_gene: TRBV9; j_gene: TRBJ1-3; abundance: -; len: 16; d_gene: -; CDR3aa: CASSGGEGRTGNTIYF; CDR3nt: TGTGCCAGCAGCGGGGGGGAAGGTAGGACTGGAAACACCATATATTTT
v_gene: TRBV5-1; j_gene: TRBJ2-2; abundance: -; len: 14; d_gene: -; CDR3aa: CASSLEGGTGELFF; CDR3nt: TGCGCCAGCAGCTTGGAGGGGGGCACCGGGGAGCTGTTTTTT
v_gene: TRBV5-1; j_gene: TRBJ1-5; abundance: -; len: 15; d_gene: -; CDR3aa: CASSLEGGRPQPQHF; CDR3nt: TGCGCCAGCAGCTTGGAAGGAGGACGACCTCAGCCCCAGCATTTT
v_gene: TRBV6-1; j_gene: TRBJ1-5; abundance: -; len: 14; d_gene: -; CDR3aa: CASSLPGSFLAQHF; CDR3nt: TGTGCCAGCAGTTTACCGGGGTCTTTTTTGGCCCAGCATTTT
v_gene: TRBV10-1; j_gene: TRBJ2-1; abundance: -; len: 15; d_gene: -; CDR3aa: CASSELLTGWNEQFF; CDR3nt: TGCGCCAGCAGTGAGTTACTAACAGGGTGGAATGAGCAGTTCTTC
v_gene: TRBV7-3; j_gene: TRBJ2-2; abundance: -; len: 15; d_gene: TRBD2; CDR3aa: CASSPTGLDTGELFF; CDR3nt: TGTGCCAGCAGCCCAACGGGACTAGATACCGGGGAGCTGTTTTTT
v_gene: TRBV18; j_gene: TRBJ2-7; abundance: -; len: 15; d_gene: -; CDR3aa: CASSPLTGAGGEQYF; CDR3nt: TGTGCCAGCTCACCGTTAACAGGGGCAGGGGGGGAGCAGTACTTC
v_gene: TRBV5-4; j_gene: TRBJ2-1; abundance: -; len: 15; d_gene: -; CDR3aa: CASSLGEASYNEQFF; CDR3nt: TGTGCCAGCAGCTTGGGAGAGGCGTCCTACAATGAGCAGTTCTTC
v_gene: TRBV10-3; j_gene: TRBJ2-3; abundance: -; len: 16; d_gene: TRBD1; CDR3aa: CAISEVTGASTDTQYF; CDR3nt: TGTGCCATCAGTGAGGTTACAGGGGCTAGCACAGATACGCAGTATTTT
v_gene: TRBV5-1; j_gene: TRBJ1-5; abundance: -; len: 13; d_gene: -; CDR3aa: CASSLDLSQPQHF; CDR3nt: TGCGCCAGCAGCTTGGACTTAAGTCAGCCCCAGCATTTT
v_gene: TRBV9; j_gene: TRBJ2-5; abundance: once; len: 15; d_gene: -; CDR3aa: CASSVDVVAQETQYF; CDR3nt: TGTGCCAGCAGCGTAGATGTAGTCGCACAAGAGACCCAGTACTTC
v_gene: TRBV18; j_gene: TRBJ2-5; abundance: -; len: 14; d_gene: -; CDR3aa: CASSPAALRETQYF; CDR3nt: TGTGCCAGCTCACCCGCCGCCCTAAGGGAGACCCAGTACTTC
v_gene: TRBV5-1; j_gene: TRBJ2-2; abundance: -; len: 16; d_gene: -; CDR3aa: CASSLNQGRAAGELFF; CDR3nt: TGCGCCAGCAGCCTGAATCAGGGCAGGGCGGCCGGGGAGCTGTTTTTT
v_gene: TRBV7-2; j_gene: TRBJ1-1; abundance: -; len: 13; d_gene: -; CDR3aa: CASSLQGGTEAFF; CDR3nt: TGTGCCAGCAGCTTACAGGGCGGCACTGAAGCTTTCTTT
v_gene: TRBV4-2; j_gene: TRBJ1-5; abundance: -; len: 14; d_gene: TRBD1; CDR3aa: CASSRGQGHQPQHF; CDR3nt: TGTGCCAGCAGCCGAGGACAGGGCCATCAGCCCCAGCATTTT
v_gene: TRBV29-1; j_gene: TRBJ2-7; abundance: -; len: 13; d_gene: -; CDR3aa: CSVSGVGTYEQYF; CDR3nt: TGCAGCGTTTCAGGGGTTGGAACCTACGAGCAGTACTTC